This T cell receptor (beta chain) was documented in a study of technical replicates of blood from a handful of donors (dated by TCRdb to between 2016 and 2019). The library was generated by the immunoSEQ multiplex PCR assay. This immuneACCESS table, as held by TCRdb, lists in-frame sequences with V and J called but not all clones. Of the missing ones, under half trace to an unresolved V gene in checked studies; the others have no known cause. Present in this sample are over 60,000 clones, approximately 93% of which were seen just once. The ten largest clones represent 0.2% to 0.3% of the sample. This clone showed up just once. Its antigen is unknown. There are no base qualities to consult, and no much larger clone falls within one base. Reading from cysteine to phenylalanine, the CDR3 counts 12 amino acids. Here the CDR3 DNA is all that survives: 36 bases in frame from base 1. Deletion took 7 bases off V and 8 bases off J, with a span of 14 bases between the germline ends. Taken from the germline V gene (reference sequence), the CDR1 and CDR2 loops are SEHNR and FQNEAQ.

Sequences were obtained from T cells isolated from PBMCs. The rearrangement joined TRBV7-9 to TRBJ1-2, with the D gene not confidently named. The sequence derives from a human donor in good health. The DNA sequence is as follows: TGTGCCAGCACCCTTGGGAGGGAAGGCTACACCTTC. This yields the protein CASTLGREGYTF.